The present T cell receptor beta chain was sequenced within a study of blood T cells in healthy people across ages (dated by TCRdb to between 2014 and 2016). Study-wide context: Template switching captured roughly one uniquely barcoded TCR beta cDNA molecule per two T cells in model experiments. To track age-related changes in TCR beta repertoire diversity, the study relied on deep sequencing normalized with unique cDNA molecular identifiers. The donors were divided into four age groups: young (average approximately 17 years), middle-aged (about 39), aged (approximately 59) and long-lived (roughly 88). Donors of different ages were randomly distributed across sequencing lanes to avoid experimental bias. Using the same blood draw, the study looked at two additional independent replicas of 1 million unique cDNA reads for two donors, one aged 18 to 30 and the other aged 80 or older. Study-wide conclusions, independent of this receptor: Donor CMV infection status was unknown, potentially confounding age-related changes in expanded clonotypes. There was a strong correlation between observed TCR beta diversity and the percentage of naive T cells measured by flow cytometry. Compared with the aged group, the long-lived group had more naive CD4+ T cells, fewer expanded clones and increased TCR diversity, suggesting age selection. As age increased, observed TCR beta diversity per million T cells dropped in a roughly linear way, and a significant reduction was already evident by age roughly 36. Because profiling used bulk unsorted PBMCs, naive and antigen-experienced compartments could not be compared conclusively. Estimates of total diversity from one million sequenced T cells were regarded as lower bounds and underestimates.

The CDR3 runs 14 amino acids, cysteine and phenylalanine included. CDR3 DNA is the only sequence kept; it has 42 bases, read in frame from the first base. As encoded in the germline V gene, CDR1 is SQVTM while CDR2 is ANQGSEA. V sheds 3 bases and J sheds 0 bases, leaving 9 bases between their ends. The approximately 39 donors, aged roughly 6 to 90 years, were systemically healthy Caucasian individuals from Russia. Each donor gave 8 to 10 milliliters of peripheral blood, drawn into EDTA-treated Vacutainer tubes. PBMCs were isolated by Ficoll-Paque density-gradient centrifugation, with at least 7 million obtained per sample. Trizol reagent was used to extract total RNA from PBMCs, with at least 5 micrograms per sample. Naive CD45RAhigh/CD27high T cell percentages were measured by flow cytometry on a PBMC aliquot from every donor. At least ten counts were recorded for this clonotype. It lacks a known antigen. Nothing much larger sits one base from this clone, and base qualities are not available.

The library was made by 5' RACE. The listed sequencing device is Illumina HiSeq 2500. A second PCR of about 7 to 12 cycles was run with a J-beta primer mix and a sample-barcoded 5' primer. A unique molecular identifier was introduced onto each TCR beta cDNA molecule by a template-switch 5' adaptor carrying 12 random nucleotides. At least 2.5 million CDR3-containing paired-end reads were obtained from each sample. First-strand cDNA was synthesized from all RNA with the Mint cDNA synthesis kit, primed by a TRBC-specific oligonucleotide. After uracil-DNA glycosylase treatment, a first 18-cycle PCR used universal primers M1SS and BC2_uni_R on all cDNA. The authors processed their data as follows. For normalization, 1 million high-quality reads, each with a distinct molecular identifier, were randomly selected from each sample. Reads with shared molecular identifiers were discarded instead of being binned into consensus sequences. MiTCR, run with a Q25 quality threshold and the strictest error-elimination algorithm, handled CDR3 identification, clonotype clustering and error correction. Lower-bound total TCR beta diversity was estimated with a nonparametric unseen species model using Euler transformation. Using fastp trimming at Q25 and MiXCR clonotype assembly, TCRdb reanalyzed the public sequencing data and kept in-frame beta chains. Rows are combined by CDR3 protein, so each entry shows the most common genes and DNA. Clone size and V and J calls follow TCRdb, not the original study. Across this sample there are about 780,000 distinct CDR3 sequences, with 46% seen only once. Clones ranked in the top ten supply 18% of the sample.

This sequence was found in an elderly man in good health. The chain is assembled from TRBV29-1 and TRBJ2-1, with no D gene named confidently. Sequences were obtained from blood. CDR3 region: CSVDGLNSYNEQFF. The DNA reads TGCAGCGTTGATGGCCTGAACTCCTACAATGAGCAGTTCTTC.